This TCR beta chain was captured in a study of blood T cells in healthy people across ages. With a J-beta primer mix and a sample-barcoded 5' primer, a second PCR ran about 6 to 11 cycles. TCRdb re-derived calls from the 5' RACE reads in MiXCR, one entry per CDR3 protein. The table has about a million distinct CDR3 sequences, 51% seen once. Worth noting for this clonotype: The antigen is not known.

Study outcomes and limitations: Whereas aged donors had fewer naive CD4+ cells, long-lived donors had more of them and higher diversity.

What was sequenced was blood. The clonotype originates from a woman aged 55 to 70 in good health.

The CDR3 DNA sequence: TGTGCCAGCAGGCTCTCCGGGACAGGGGGCGAGCAGTACTTC. This gives the protein CASRLSGTGGEQYF. The chain employs TRBV28 and TRBJ2-7; 11 bases are shared with TRBD1. CDR1 is MDHEN and CDR2 is SYDVKM in the germline V gene. The CDR3 has 14 amino acids. Losses at the gene ends were 6 bases for V and 6 bases for J; bases not matched to a gene: 7.